This T cell receptor beta chain stems from a study of OX40 agonist ivuxolimab in advanced cancers. Looking at the study overall: Cancers in dose escalation were hepatocellular, melanoma, renal cell and head and neck.

Sequencing used immunoSEQ multiplex PCR; TCRdb keeps in-frame clones, though not all of them. This table holds 90,000 to 130,000 clones, roughly 90% found once. J lost 3 bases, V lost 4 bases, and 8 bases had no gene match. CDR3 length equals 17 residues. Germline V CDR1 and CDR2: SGHRS, YFSETQ. V is TRBV5-1 and J is TRBJ2-1; 12 bases are shared with TRBD2. The clonotype was recovered from an adult with an advanced solid tumor such as melanoma, head and neck, liver or kidney cancer. The sequenced sample was CD4+ or CD8+ T cells sorted from blood, obtained in a trial of the OX40 agonist ivuxolimab. The CDR3, as DNA: TGCGCCAGCAGCCCGACACCGACTAGCGGGGGCTACAATGAGCAGTTCTTC. Translated, it gives CASSPTPTSGGYNEQFF.